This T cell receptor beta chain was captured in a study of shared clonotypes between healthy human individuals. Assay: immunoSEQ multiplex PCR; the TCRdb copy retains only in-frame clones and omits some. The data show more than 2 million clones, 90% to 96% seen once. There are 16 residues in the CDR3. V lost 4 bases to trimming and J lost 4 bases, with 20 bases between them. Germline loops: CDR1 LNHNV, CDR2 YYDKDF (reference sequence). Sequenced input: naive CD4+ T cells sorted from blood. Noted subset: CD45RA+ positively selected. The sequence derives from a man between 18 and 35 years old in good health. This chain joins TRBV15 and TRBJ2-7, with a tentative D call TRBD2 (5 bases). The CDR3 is CATSTGLIANYYEQYF. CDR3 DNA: TGTGCCACCAGCACCGGACTCATCGCCAACTATTACGAGCAGTACTTC.